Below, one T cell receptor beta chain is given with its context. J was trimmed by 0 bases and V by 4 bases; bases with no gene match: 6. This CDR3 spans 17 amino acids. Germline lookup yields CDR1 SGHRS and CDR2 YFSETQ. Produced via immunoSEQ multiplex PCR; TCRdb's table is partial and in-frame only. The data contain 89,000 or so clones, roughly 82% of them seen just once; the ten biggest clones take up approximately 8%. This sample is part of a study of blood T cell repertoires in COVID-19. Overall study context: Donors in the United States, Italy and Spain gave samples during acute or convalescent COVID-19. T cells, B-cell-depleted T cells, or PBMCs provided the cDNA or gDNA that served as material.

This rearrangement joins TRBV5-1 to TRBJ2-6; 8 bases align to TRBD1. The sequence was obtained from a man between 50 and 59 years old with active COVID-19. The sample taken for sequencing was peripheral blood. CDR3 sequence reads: CASSVGQGSSGANVLTF. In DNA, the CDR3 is TGCGCCAGCAGCGTAGGACAGGGCTCCTCTGGGGCCAACGTCCTGACTTTC.